The table lists the clone carrying this TCR beta chain with a few counts. These data are taken from a study of cytotoxic CD8 clonotypes in ibrutinib-treated CLL. Deletions cut 3 bases from V and 2 bases from J, with 16 bases between. The CDR3 totals 15 residues. Per germline, CDR1 GTSNPN and CDR2 SVGIG (reference sequence). The assay was immunoSEQ multiplex PCR, and TCRdb's table has in-frame clones only and misses some. This sample yields over 65,000 clones, of which approximately 71% are seen a single time; about 5.7% belongs to the top ten. Genomic DNA in a quantity of roughly 2 micrograms was derived from cryopreserved PBMCs for TCR beta libraries.

The sequenced sample was PBMCs, obtained after 12 months of ibrutinib treatment. The rearrangement uses TRBV30 and TRBJ1-1; D ambiguous. This TCR was sampled from a human donor with chronic lymphocytic leukemia. The CDR3 region has the DNA TGTGCCTGGAGAGTAGGAGGGAGGAGTAACACTGAAGCTTTCTTT. Residues: CAWRVGGRSNTEAFF.